The 11 T cell receptor beta chains below come from one sample, sequenced in a study of post-analysis software for immune sequencing data. Overall study findings and caveats: Elevated frequency relative to controls characterized about 5 TRBV segments in patients, TRBV5-6, TRBV5-1 and TRBV20-1 among them.

The antigens of these receptors remain unknown. Researchers reported that TCR beta cDNA libraries carried unique molecular identifiers. TCRdb recomputed calls from the PCR reads with MiXCR, one row per CDR3 protein. The data hold some 890,000 distinct CDR3 sequences, with roughly 58% observed a single time. The material sequenced was blood. Receptor source: a girl between 5 and 17 years old with multiple sclerosis.

This sequence joins TRBV7-8 and TRBJ1-2, with 8 nucleotides matching TRBD1. The J segment lost 4 bases and the V segment lost 5 bases, leaving 9 bases of the junction unmatched. In germline, CDR1 is SGHVS, CDR2 FQNEAQ. This CDR3 is built from 15 residues. The CDR3 DNA reads as TGTGCCAGCAGCCCAGCCCAGGGGGCAGCCTATGGCTACACCTTC. Protein: CASSPAQGAAYGYTF.

This clonotype turned up a few times. The genes are TRBV6-1 and TRBJ2-3; no reliable D call. The CDR3 consists of 11 residues. Germline CDR1 MNHNS, CDR2 SASEGT. Trimming left V 6 bases short and J 5 bases short, with 6 bases between. CDR3 region: CASRPKDTQYF. In DNA form, the CDR3 reads TGTGCCAGCAGGCCCAAAGATACGCAGTATTTT.

The gene calls are TRBV6-1 and TRBJ2-5; D may be TRBD2 (5 bases). From germline, CDR1 is MNHNS and CDR2 SASEGT. Trimming removed 4 bases from V and 5 bases from J, with 23 bases in between. This CDR3 has 17 amino acids. Written as DNA, the CDR3 is TGTGCCAGCAGTGTAGAGGGCGCGGCGGCAGCCAGGGAGACCCAGTACTTC. Its translation: CASSVEGAAAARETQYF.

This chain joins TRBV9 and TRBJ2-7; 10 nucleotides match TRBD2. The J segment lost 7 bases and the V segment lost 4 bases, leaving 14 bases of the junction unmatched. Germline assignment: CDR1 SGDLS and CDR2 YYNGEE. The CDR3 totals 16 residues. The CDR3 region has the DNA TGTGCCAGCAGCCCACAGGGCAGCGGGGGGGCCGAAGAGCAGTACTTC. It yields the protein CASSPQGSGGAEEQYF.

This clonotype appeared a few times. The chain joins TRBV11-1 to TRBJ2-7; D gene ambiguous. Germline V gives CDR1 SGHAT, CDR2 FQDESV (reference sequence). The V gene lost 3 bases and the J gene lost 0 bases, with 12 bases spanning the gap. The CDR3 has 15 residues. CDR3 sequence (DNA): TGTGCCAGCAGCTTTCAAAGTGCGAGCTCCTACGAGCAGTACTTC. This translates into CASSFQSASSYEQYF.

The table lists this clonotype with a count of one. The chain couples TRBV6-5 to TRBJ2-3; D might be TRBD1 (6 bases). Germline values: CDR1 MNHEY, CDR2 SVGAGI. CDR3 length: 14 amino acids. The V gene lost 1 base and the J gene lost 5 bases, with 10 bases spanning the gap. Here the CDR3 reads CASSYFQTGDTQYF. CDR3 DNA: TGTGCCAGCAGTTACTTCCAGACAGGAGATACGCAGTATTTT.

This chain joins TRBV18 and TRBJ1-2, with 10 nucleotides matching TRBD1. With V trimmed by 2 bases and J by 10 bases, 7 bases remained unmatched. The CDR3 spans 14 residues. The germline CDR1 and CDR2 sequences are KGHSH and LQKENI. CDR3 loop: CASSPSGTGVPYTF. In DNA form, the CDR3 reads TGTGCCAGCTCACCAAGCGGGACAGGGGTCCCCTACACCTTC.

This chain uses TRBV27 with TRBJ1-2, with no clear D. The CDR3 consists of 15 residues. V was cut by 4 bases and J by 4 bases, with 16 bases left in between. Germline CDR1 MNHEY, CDR2 SMNVEV (reference sequence). The CDR3 is CASSSHAAILYGYTF. The CDR3 DNA sequence: TGTGCCAGCAGTTCCCACGCAGCGATTCTCTATGGCTACACCTTC.

The chain couples TRBV6-5 to TRBJ2-4; weak D call: TRBD2 (5 bases). Trimming left V 0 bases short and J 8 bases short, with 11 bases between. Germline V lookup: CDR1 MNHEY, CDR2 SVGAGI. There are 14 residues in the CDR3. The CDR3 region is CASSYSRDGDIQYF. CDR3 in DNA: TGTGCCAGCAGTTACTCCCGCGACGGGGACATTCAGTACTTC.

A few counts support this clonotype. The chain is built from TRBV6-6 and TRBJ1-2; a possible D gene is TRBD1 (6 bases). This CDR3 region has 17 residues. Germline V gene lookup returns CDR1 MNHNY and CDR2 SVGAGI (reference sequence). Trimming cost V 6 bases and J 6 bases, with 26 bases left between them. CDR3 coding DNA: TGTGCCAGCAGCCATAGAGTGGGGAGGGGACAAGGCGATGGCTACACCTTC. Amino acids: CASSHRVGRGQGDGYTF.

The genes are TRBV29-1 and TRBJ1-1; D is uncertain. V was clipped by 7 bases and J by 5 bases, with 8 bases between them. This CDR3 has 10 amino acids. Per the germline V gene, CDR1 is SQVTM and CDR2 is ANQGSEA. The CDR3 spells CSGEKTEAFF. The CDR3 bases are TGCAGCGGGGAGAAAACTGAAGCTTTCTTT.